This is a list of T cell receptor beta chains from one sample in a study of response to subunit inactivated influenza vaccine. Using its own MiXCR run on the RT-PCR reads, TCRdb lists one record per CDR3 protein. The data contain about 540,000 distinct CDR3 sequences, roughly 23% of them singletons. The same data also contributed to another study, on T cells expressing NK-cell markers.

The source material was CD4+ T cells sorted from PBMCs, sampled 11 to 12 days after vaccination. These receptors were collected from a man aged 50-60 years who received an inactivated influenza vaccine. Each CDR3 is given with its conserved first and last residue. Fields, in order: V gene, clone size, J gene, D gene, CDR3 protein, CDR3 DNA. The D gene is left open where the match is weak. Rows may omit the clone size; those that give it use once, few, many or a size class.

TRBV16,few,TRBJ2-2,NA,CASSQSRTRALNTGELFF,TGTGCCAGCAGCCAATCTAGGACAAGGGCCTTAAACACCGGGGAGCTGTTTTTT
TRBV5-1,NA,TRBJ1-1,NA,CASSLGLRGEAFF,TGCGCCAGCAGCTTGGGGTTACGTGGTGAAGCTTTCTTT
TRBV12-3/TRBV12-4,NA,TRBJ2-7,TRBD2,CASSSGRWSEQYF,TGTGCCAGCAGTAGCGGGAGGTGGAGCGAGCAGTACTTC
TRBV5-6,NA,TRBJ1-1,NA,CASSLVKTAEAFF,TGTGCCAGCAGCTTGGTGAAGACTGCTGAAGCTTTCTTT
TRBV7-9,NA,TRBJ2-5,NA,CASSLSPAGRGETQYF,TGTGCCAGCAGCTTATCCCCCGCAGGTCGAGGGGAGACCCAGTACTTC
TRBV7-6,NA,TRBJ2-3,NA,CASSVQGRTDTQYF,TGTGCCAGCAGCGTTCAGGGTAGAACAGATACGCAGTATTTT
TRBV5-6,many,TRBJ1-2,NA,CASSFADRNYGYTF,TGTGCCAGCAGCTTCGCGGACAGAAACTATGGCTACACCTTC
TRBV12-3/TRBV12-4,many,TRBJ1-6,NA,CASKSGRQNSPLHF,TGTGCCAGCAAGTCAGGGCGACAAAATTCACCCCTCCACTTT
TRBV6-1,few,TRBJ2-7,NA,CASSPTVDYEQYF,TGTGCCAGCAGCCCAACGGTCGACTACGAGCAGTACTTC
TRBV30,once,TRBJ1-1,NA,CAWSVRENTEAFF,TGTGCCTGGAGTGTACGGGAGAACACTGAAGCTTTCTTT
TRBV12-3/TRBV12-4,many,TRBJ2-2,NA,CASSLVATTGELFF,TGTGCCAGCAGTTTAGTAGCTACCACCGGGGAGCTGTTTTTT
TRBV6-5,few,TRBJ1-2,NA,CASSYSGRQDGYTF,TGTGCCAGCAGTTACTCGGGTCGGCAGGATGGCTACACCTTC
TRBV6-5,few,TRBJ2-5,NA,CASSYPGRETQYF,TGTGCCAGCAGTTACCCGGGAAGAGAGACCCAGTACTTC
TRBV7-9,NA,TRBJ2-2,NA,CASSAGTNTGELFF,TGTGCCAGCAGCGCAGGGACGAACACCGGGGAGCTGTTTTTT
TRBV29-1,few,TRBJ2-7,NA,CSVSAGDAYEQYF,TGCAGCGTTTCAGCGGGTGATGCTTACGAGCAGTACTTC
TRBV2,NA,TRBJ2-3,TRBD2,CACSFSSSGGASTDTQYF,TGTGCCTGCAGTTTTAGTTCTAGCGGGGGGGCTAGCACAGATACGCAGTATTTT
TRBV28,NA,TRBJ2-6,TRBD1,CASSSAGGSGANVLTF,TGTGCCAGCAGTTCGGCAGGGGGTTCCGGGGCCAACGTCCTGACTTTC
TRBV7-2,NA,TRBJ1-5,NA,CASGRGSNQPQHF,TGTGCCAGCGGCCGGGGTAGCAATCAGCCCCAGCATTTT
TRBV7-2,few,TRBJ2-1,TRBD2,CASSYRTSGVAFF,TGTGCCAGCAGTTATCGGACTAGCGGGGTAGCGTTCTTC
TRBV7-9,NA,TRBJ1-1,NA,CASSPVGRTVNTEAFF,TGTGCCAGCAGCCCGGTAGGGAGGACGGTGAACACTGAAGCTTTCTTT
TRBV7-2,NA,TRBJ2-1,TRBD2,CASSHSGGVSYNEQFF,TGTGCCAGCAGCCATAGCGGGGGGGTATCCTACAATGAGCAGTTCTTC
TRBV20-1,NA,TRBJ2-7,NA,CSAGTSYEQYF,TGCAGTGCTGGGACATCCTACGAGCAGTACTTC
TRBV20-1,NA,TRBJ1-1,NA,CSARWGGNTEAFF,TGCAGTGCCCGGTGGGGGGGGAACACTGAAGCTTTCTTT
TRBV18,NA,TRBJ2-2,NA,CASSPLAGRTGELFF,TGTGCCAGCTCACCACTCGCGGGACGCACCGGGGAGCTGTTTTTT
TRBV9,NA,TRBJ2-1,TRBD2,CASSGTSGRSERYNEQFF,TGTGCCAGCAGCGGGACTAGCGGGAGGTCCGAGAGGTACAATGAGCAGTTCTTC
TRBV6-6,NA,TRBJ2-5,TRBD2,CASRLAGETQYF,TGTGCCAGCAGACTAGCGGGAGAGACCCAGTACTTC
TRBV5-4,NA,TRBJ2-3,TRBD2,CASSYTSGGGDTQYF,TGTGCCAGCAGTTATACTAGCGGGGGGGGAGATACGCAGTATTTT
TRBV10-3,few,TRBJ2-7,NA,CAITDRNEQYF,TGTGCCATCACGGATCGGAACGAGCAGTACTTC
TRBV6-5,few,TRBJ1-2,NA,CASSSAQRGDYGYTF,TGTGCCAGCAGTTCGGCCCAGAGGGGAGACTATGGCTACACCTTC
TRBV5-1,few,TRBJ2-2,NA,CASSLGSGPGELFF,TGCGCCAGCAGCTTGGGGAGCGGCCCCGGGGAGCTGTTTTTT
TRBV15,few,TRBJ2-5,TRBD2,CATSTAGGARETQYF,TGTGCCACCAGCACCGCGGGGGGGGCGCGAGAGACCCAGTACTTC
TRBV27,few,TRBJ1-1,NA,CASSPASPGSEAFF,TGTGCCAGCAGTCCGGCCTCTCCTGGGTCTGAAGCTTTCTTT
TRBV24-1,few,TRBJ2-1,NA,CATSAGLSPYNEQFF,TGTGCCACCAGTGCAGGCCTTTCCCCCTACAATGAGCAGTTCTTC
TRBV7-2,many,TRBJ2-5,TRBD1,CASSRGQKGGQYF,TGTGCCAGCAGCCGGGGACAGAAAGGGGGCCAGTACTTC
TRBV5-6,NA,TRBJ2-2,NA,CASSFSGKRSTGELFF,TGTGCCAGCAGCTTTAGCGGAAAGCGAAGCACCGGGGAGCTGTTTTTT
TRBV7-9,NA,TRBJ2-2,NA,CASSLDWSGELFF,TGTGCCAGCAGCTTAGATTGGTCCGGGGAGCTGTTTTTT
TRBV12-3/TRBV12-4,many,TRBJ2-1,TRBD2,CASSPLEREINEQFF,TGTGCCAGCAGTCCCCTGGAGCGGGAGATCAATGAGCAGTTCTTC
TRBV7-9,many,TRBJ2-3,NA,CASQGTDTQYF,TGTGCCTCCCAGGGCACAGATACGCAGTATTTT
TRBV7-2,few,TRBJ2-1,TRBD2,CASSLASGRGYEQFF,TGTGCCAGCAGCCTTGCTAGCGGGAGAGGCTATGAGCAGTTCTTC
TRBV6-1,few,TRBJ2-3,TRBD2,CASSDPPSGRATDTQYF,TGTGCCAGCAGTGACCCACCTAGCGGGAGGGCCACAGATACGCAGTATTTT
TRBV6-5,once,TRBJ2-4,NA,CASSEGQVRYF,TGTGCCAGCAGTGAGGGACAAGTAAGGTACTTC
TRBV28,NA,TRBJ1-2,NA,CASRRRDTSYGYTF,TGTGCCAGCAGGCGTCGGGACACCTCTTATGGCTACACCTTC
TRBV7-6,NA,TRBJ2-7,TRBD1,CASSLLGGSSYEQYF,TGTGCCAGCAGCTTATTAGGGGGCTCATCCTACGAGCAGTACTTC
TRBV6-2/TRBV6-3,NA,TRBJ2-1,NA,CASSYLAKNNEQFF,TGTGCCAGCAGTTACTTAGCTAAGAACAATGAGCAGTTCTTC
TRBV29-1,NA,TRBJ2-4,NA,CSVGQGGVPLQYF,TGCAGCGTTGGACAGGGAGGTGTGCCTCTTCAGTACTTC
TRBV4-1,NA,TRBJ2-3,TRBD2,CASSQDSASGIDTQYF,TGCGCCAGCAGCCAAGATAGTGCTAGCGGAATCGATACGCAGTATTTT